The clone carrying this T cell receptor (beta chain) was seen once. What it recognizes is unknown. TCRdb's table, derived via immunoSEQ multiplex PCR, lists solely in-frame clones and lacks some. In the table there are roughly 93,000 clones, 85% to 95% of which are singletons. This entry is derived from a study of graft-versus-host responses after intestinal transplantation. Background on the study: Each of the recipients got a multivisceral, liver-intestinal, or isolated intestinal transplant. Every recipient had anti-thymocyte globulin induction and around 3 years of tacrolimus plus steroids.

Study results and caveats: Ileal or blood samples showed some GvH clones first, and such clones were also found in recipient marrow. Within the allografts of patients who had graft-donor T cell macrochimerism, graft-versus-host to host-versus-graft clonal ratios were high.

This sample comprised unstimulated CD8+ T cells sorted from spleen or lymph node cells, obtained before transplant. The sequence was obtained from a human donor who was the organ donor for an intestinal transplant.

CDR3 nucleotide sequence: TGTGCCAGTATCCCGGACAGGGGGCTACGGGAAGCTTTCTTT. This encodes CASIPDRGLREAFF. The genes are TRBV19 and TRBJ1-1; 11 bases fit TRBD1. The V gene's germline CDR1 is LNHDA and CDR2 SQIVND (reference sequence). V was clipped by 7 bases and J by 8 bases; unmatched bases: 9. This CDR3 has 14 residues.